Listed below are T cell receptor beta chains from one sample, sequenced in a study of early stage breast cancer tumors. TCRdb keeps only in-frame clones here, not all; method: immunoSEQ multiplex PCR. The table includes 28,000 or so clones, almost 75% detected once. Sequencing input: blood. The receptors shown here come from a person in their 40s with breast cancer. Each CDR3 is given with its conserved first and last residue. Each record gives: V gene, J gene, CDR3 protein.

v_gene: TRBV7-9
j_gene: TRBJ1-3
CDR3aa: CALGQTDSGNTIYF

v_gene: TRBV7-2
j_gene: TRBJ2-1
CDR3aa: CASSLRGEYNEQFF

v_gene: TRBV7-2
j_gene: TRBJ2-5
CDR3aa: CASSLTSGGQETQYF

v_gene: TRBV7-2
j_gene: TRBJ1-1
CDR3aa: CASSLRVTEAFF

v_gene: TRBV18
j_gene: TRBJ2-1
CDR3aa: CASSPPWERGAWNEQFF

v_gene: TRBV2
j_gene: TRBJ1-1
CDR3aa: CASSYTEAFF

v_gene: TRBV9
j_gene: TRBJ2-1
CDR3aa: CASSVAGPYNEQFF

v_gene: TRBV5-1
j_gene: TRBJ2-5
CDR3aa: CASSFGGGGQETQYF

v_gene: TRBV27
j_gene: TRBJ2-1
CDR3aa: CASSLLTSGGEQFF

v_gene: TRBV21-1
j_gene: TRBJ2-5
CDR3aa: CASSKPRCLAGKQTQYF

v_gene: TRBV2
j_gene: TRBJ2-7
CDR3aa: CASSELYEQYF

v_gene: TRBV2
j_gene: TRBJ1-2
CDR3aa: CASSVSETYGYTF

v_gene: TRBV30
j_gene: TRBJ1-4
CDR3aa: CAWSILGGLGEKLFF

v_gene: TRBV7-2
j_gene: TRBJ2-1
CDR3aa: CASSLSPWLEVYNEQFF

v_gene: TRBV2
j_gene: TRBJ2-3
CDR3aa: CASSEEAEGVDTQYF

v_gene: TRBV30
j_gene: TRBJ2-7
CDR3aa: CAWSGSGSRYEQYF

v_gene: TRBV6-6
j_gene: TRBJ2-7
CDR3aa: CASSPEDRGREQYF

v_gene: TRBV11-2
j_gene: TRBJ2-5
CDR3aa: CASSPDEGGKETQYF

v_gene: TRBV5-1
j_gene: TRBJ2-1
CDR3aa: CASSLQMGAEQFF

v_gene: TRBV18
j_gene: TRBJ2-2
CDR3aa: CASSPLAVDTGELFF

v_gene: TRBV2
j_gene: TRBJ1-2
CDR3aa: CASSDPRTGGDGYTF

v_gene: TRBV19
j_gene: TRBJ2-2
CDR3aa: CASSIWGRGNTGELFF

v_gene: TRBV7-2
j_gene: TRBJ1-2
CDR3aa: CASSQQGSYGYTF

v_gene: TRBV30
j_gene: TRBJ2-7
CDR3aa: CAWSKGTSAYEQYF